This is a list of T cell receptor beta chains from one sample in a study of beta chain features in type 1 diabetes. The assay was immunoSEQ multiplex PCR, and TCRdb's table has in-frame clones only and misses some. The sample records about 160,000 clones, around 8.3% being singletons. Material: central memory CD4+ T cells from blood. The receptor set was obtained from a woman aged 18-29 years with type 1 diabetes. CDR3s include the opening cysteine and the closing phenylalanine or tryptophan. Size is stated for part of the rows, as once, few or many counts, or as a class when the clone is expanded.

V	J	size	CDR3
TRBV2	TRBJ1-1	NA	CASRGEGRAAEAFF
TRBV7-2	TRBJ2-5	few	CASSHRGETQYF
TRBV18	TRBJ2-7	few	CASSPQGIYEQYF
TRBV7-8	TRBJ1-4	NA	CASSLQGENEKLFF
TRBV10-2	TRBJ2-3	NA	CASTEGLAARDTQYF
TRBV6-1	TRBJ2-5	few	CASRRQGEETQYF
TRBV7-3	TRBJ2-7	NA	CASSPGQGGYEQYF
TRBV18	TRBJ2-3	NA	CATGTSGPNTDTQYF
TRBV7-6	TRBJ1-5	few	CASSKRSDQPQHF
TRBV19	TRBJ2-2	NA	CATLEAGAEMRELFF
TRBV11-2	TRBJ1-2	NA	CASSSGQVPPYGYTF
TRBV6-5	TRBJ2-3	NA	CAVTLGGVDTQYF
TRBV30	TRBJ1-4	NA	CAWTGGGDNEKLFF
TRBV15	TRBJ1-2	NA	CATSRGQGVGYGYTF
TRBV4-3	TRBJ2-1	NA	CASSQTITGSGYNEQFF
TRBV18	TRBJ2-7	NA	CASSGTLSSYEQYF
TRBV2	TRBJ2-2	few	CASSVTGGTGGELFF